The T cell receptor (beta chain) described here comes from a study of CD8+ T cells in alopecia areata. Study context: Tofacitinib was taken orally by treated patients, and the dose was 5 to 10 mg twice daily. General study points: Elevated clonality characterized lesional scalp relative to normal scalp, particularly in alopecia totalis/universalis.

Trimming stripped 0 bases from V and 3 bases from J, with 11 bases between. Germline values: CDR1 GTSNPN, CDR2 SVGIG (reference sequence). There are 14 residues in the CDR3. Researchers picked out CD4+ and CD8+ T cells from PBMCs by sorting. This clone has just one count. Its antigen is not known. Reverse transcription of extracted RNA yielded cDNA, which provided the sequencing template. The data were produced by immunoSEQ multiplex PCR, yet TCRdb's version contains in-frame clones alone and is incomplete. This table holds 80,000 to 100,000 clones, roughly 47% found once. The source of this sequence is a human donor with alopecia areata. The chain combines TRBV30 with TRBJ1-1; a weak D match, TRBD1 (5 bases). The sample comprised CD4+ T cells sorted from blood. CDR3 DNA: TGTGCCTGGAGTGTTGGGATGGGGGACACTGAAGCTTTCTTT. This gives the protein CAWSVGMGDTEAFF.